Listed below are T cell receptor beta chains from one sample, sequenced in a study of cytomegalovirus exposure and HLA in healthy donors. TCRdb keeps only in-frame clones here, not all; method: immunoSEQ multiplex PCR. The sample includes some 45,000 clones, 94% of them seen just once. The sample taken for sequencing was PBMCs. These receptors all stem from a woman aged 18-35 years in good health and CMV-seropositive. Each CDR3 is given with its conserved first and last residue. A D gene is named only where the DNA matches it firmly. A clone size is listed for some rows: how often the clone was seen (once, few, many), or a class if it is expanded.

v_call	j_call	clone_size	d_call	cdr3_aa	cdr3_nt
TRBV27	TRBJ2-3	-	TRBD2	CASSRNRMTGGADTQYF	TGTGCCAGCAGTCGCAATCGTATGACGGGAGGTGCAGATACGCAGTATTTT
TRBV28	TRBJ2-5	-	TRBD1	CASSKPPRQGRLVETQYF	TGTGCCAGCAGCAAACCGCCCCGACAGGGGAGGTTGGTAGAGACCCAGTACTTC
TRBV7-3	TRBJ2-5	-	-	CASSPGGGETQYF	TGTGCCAGCAGCCCCGGTGGCGGGGAGACCCAGTACTTC
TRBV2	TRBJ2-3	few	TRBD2	CASSEFPGGGDTQYF	TGTGCCAGCAGTGAATTTCCGGGAGGGGGAGATACGCAGTATTTT
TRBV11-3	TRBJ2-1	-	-	CASSLDWEADNEQFF	TGTGCCAGCAGCTTAGATTGGGAAGCGGACAATGAGCAGTTCTTC
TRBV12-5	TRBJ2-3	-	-	CASGLSFTSTQYF	TGTGCTAGTGGTTTGTCTTTCACGAGTACGCAGTATTTT
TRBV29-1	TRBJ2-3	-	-	CSVEVVPTDTQYF	TGCAGCGTTGAAGTCGTTCCCACAGATACGCAGTATTTT
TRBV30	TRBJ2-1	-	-	CAWRAVAGTYNEQFF	TGTGCCTGGAGAGCGGTGGCGGGCACCTACAATGAGCAGTTCTTC
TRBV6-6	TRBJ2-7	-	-	CASSREAGSPYEQYF	TGTGCCAGCAGTCGGGAAGCGGGTTCGCCCTACGAGCAGTACTTC
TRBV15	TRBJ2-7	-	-	CATSRDLSQEQYF	TGTGCCACCAGCAGAGATCTATCCCAAGAGCAGTACTTC
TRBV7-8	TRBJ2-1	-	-	CASSLASSRQQFF	TGTGCCAGCAGCTTAGCGTCCTCGCGGCAGCAGTTCTTC
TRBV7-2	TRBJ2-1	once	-	CASSDGSWSGNEQFF	TGTGCCAGCAGCGACGGGTCTTGGTCTGGGAATGAGCAGTTCTTC
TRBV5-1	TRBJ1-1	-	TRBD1	CASSLGQGYTEAFF	TGCGCCAGCAGCTTGGGACAGGGGTACACTGAAGCTTTCTTT
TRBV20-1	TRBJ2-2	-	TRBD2	CSARTAGELFF	TGCAGTGCTAGAACAGCGGGAGAGCTGTTTTTT
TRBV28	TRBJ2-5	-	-	CASSRWDSKETQYF	TGTGCCAGCAGCCGGTGGGACTCCAAAGAGACCCAGTACTTC
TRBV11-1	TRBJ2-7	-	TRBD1	CASSLTRQGAYEQYF	TGTGCCAGCAGCTTAACGAGACAGGGGGCGTACGAGCAGTACTTC
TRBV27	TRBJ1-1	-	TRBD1	CASSLGGQGAGNTEAFF	TGTGCCAGCAGTTTGGGGGGACAGGGTGCAGGGAACACTGAAGCTTTCTTT
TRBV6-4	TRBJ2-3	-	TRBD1	CASSGTRGQGTDTQYF	TGTGCCAGCAGTGGAACGAGGGGACAGGGTACAGATACGCAGTATTTT
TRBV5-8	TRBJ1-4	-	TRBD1	CASRKKQGLNEKLFF	TGTGCCAGCAGGAAAAAACAGGGGTTAAATGAAAAACTGTTTTTT
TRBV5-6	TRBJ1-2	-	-	CASSLGQNYGYTF	TGTGCCAGCAGCTTGGGACAGAACTATGGCTACACCTTC
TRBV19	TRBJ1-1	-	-	CASSIVRRSNTEAFF	TGTGCCAGTAGTATAGTGAGGAGGTCGAACACTGAAGCTTTCTTT
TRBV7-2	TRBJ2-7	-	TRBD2	CASSYGLAGVVGEQYF	TGTGCCAGCAGCTACGGACTAGCGGGAGTAGTAGGAGAGCAGTACTTC